This is a list of T cell receptor beta chains from one sample in a study of T cells in Graves' hyperthyroidism and ophthalmopathy. MiXCR, run by TCRdb on the multiplex PCR reads, gives a single entry per CDR3 protein. The sample has 490,000 or so distinct CDR3 sequences, roughly 15% seen once. The sample was blood. The source is a woman in her 30s with Graves' ophthalmopathy. The CDR3 runs from the conserved cysteine through the conserved F or W. A D gene is named only where the DNA matches it firmly. Rows may omit the clone size; those that give it use once, few, many or a size class.

abundance: -
j_gene: TRBJ1-2
v_gene: TRBV6-1
d_gene: -
CDR3nt: TGTGCCAGCAGCCTCCAGGGAACACTGGAGGGCTACACCTTC
CDR3aa: CASSLQGTLEGYTF

abundance: few
j_gene: TRBJ2-7
v_gene: TRBV7-9
d_gene: TRBD1
CDR3nt: TGTGCCAGCAGCTATGACAGGGCCTCCTACGAGCAGTACTTC
CDR3aa: CASSYDRASYEQYF

abundance: -
j_gene: TRBJ2-2
v_gene: TRBV5-1
d_gene: -
CDR3nt: TGCGCCAGCAGCTTGGATCTCGGGGACACCGGGGAGCTGTTTTTT
CDR3aa: CASSLDLGDTGELFF

abundance: -
j_gene: TRBJ2-7
v_gene: TRBV10-3
d_gene: TRBD2
CDR3nt: TGTGCCAGCTCGGGACTAGCGGGAGGCAAACTTTACGAGCAGTACTTC
CDR3aa: CASSGLAGGKLYEQYF

abundance: -
j_gene: TRBJ2-3
v_gene: TRBV6-1
d_gene: -
CDR3nt: TGTGCCTCCGGGGACAATACGCAGTATTTT
CDR3aa: CASGDNTQYF

abundance: -
j_gene: TRBJ2-1
v_gene: TRBV28
d_gene: -
CDR3nt: TGTGCCAGCAGTTTACTGGGGCTGAGTTCCGGGCAGTTCTTC
CDR3aa: CASSLLGLSSGQFF

abundance: many
j_gene: TRBJ1-4
v_gene: TRBV28
d_gene: -
CDR3nt: TGTGCCAGCAGTTTAAACCGGGAAAAACTGTTTTTT
CDR3aa: CASSLNREKLFF

abundance: -
j_gene: TRBJ1-6
v_gene: TRBV7-6
d_gene: -
CDR3nt: TGTGCCAGCAGCTTAGGGCCCCAGAGGGATATTTCTTATAATTCACCCCTCCACTTT
CDR3aa: CASSLGPQRDISYNSPLHF

abundance: -
j_gene: TRBJ1-2
v_gene: TRBV10-3
d_gene: TRBD1
CDR3nt: TGTGCCATCAGTGAGGGACAGGCGGGGGCTAACTATGGCTACACCTTC
CDR3aa: CAISEGQAGANYGYTF

abundance: -
j_gene: TRBJ2-1
v_gene: TRBV7-3
d_gene: -
CDR3nt: TGTGCCAGCAGCCAGACTACCCTCAATGAGCAGTTCTTC
CDR3aa: CASSQTTLNEQFF

abundance: many
j_gene: TRBJ2-5
v_gene: TRBV12-3/TRBV12-4
d_gene: TRBD1
CDR3nt: TGTGCCAGCAGTCTCGGGGACAGGGATAGAGAGACCCAGTACTTC
CDR3aa: CASSLGDRDRETQYF

abundance: -
j_gene: TRBJ2-2
v_gene: TRBV5-1
d_gene: TRBD1
CDR3nt: TGCGCCAGCAGCTTAGGGACAGGGGGAATAACCGGGGAGCTGTTTTTT
CDR3aa: CASSLGTGGITGELFF

abundance: many
j_gene: TRBJ2-1
v_gene: TRBV2
d_gene: -
CDR3nt: TGTGCCAGCAGTTCCGGCCCCGGCGATGAGCAGTTCTTC
CDR3aa: CASSSGPGDEQFF

abundance: many
j_gene: TRBJ2-1
v_gene: TRBV11-3
d_gene: TRBD2
CDR3nt: TGTGCCAGCAGCCGCGGGAGCTCACTGTACAATGAGCAGTTCTTC
CDR3aa: CASSRGSSLYNEQFF

abundance: -
j_gene: TRBJ2-3
v_gene: TRBV7-3
d_gene: TRBD2
CDR3nt: TGTGCCAGCAGCTTAAGTCTACTAGCGGGGAGCTCGGGGGATACGCAGTATTTT
CDR3aa: CASSLSLLAGSSGDTQYF

abundance: many
j_gene: TRBJ2-1
v_gene: TRBV12-5
d_gene: TRBD1
CDR3nt: TGTGCTAGTGGTTCGGGACAGGGGATGAATGAGCAGTTCTTC
CDR3aa: CASGSGQGMNEQFF

abundance: few
j_gene: TRBJ1-1
v_gene: TRBV28
d_gene: TRBD1
CDR3nt: TGTGCCAGCAACCCGACAGGGCTTAGAACTGAAGCTTTCTTT
CDR3aa: CASNPTGLRTEAFF

abundance: many
j_gene: TRBJ2-7
v_gene: TRBV13
d_gene: -
CDR3nt: TGTGCCAGCAGCTTACGACGGAGTGGCGCCTACGAGCAGTACTTC
CDR3aa: CASSLRRSGAYEQYF

abundance: many
j_gene: TRBJ2-1
v_gene: TRBV18
d_gene: TRBD1
CDR3nt: TGTGCCAGCTCACCACTGCAGGGGGACAATGAGCAGTTCTTC
CDR3aa: CASSPLQGDNEQFF

abundance: -
j_gene: TRBJ1-4
v_gene: TRBV5-4
d_gene: TRBD1
CDR3nt: TGTGCCAGCAGCACAGATCCGGGACAGGGTAAGGAAAAACTGTTTTTT
CDR3aa: CASSTDPGQGKEKLFF

abundance: few
j_gene: TRBJ1-3
v_gene: TRBV11-2
d_gene: -
CDR3nt: TGTGCCAGCAGCTTAGGGCTCAGTTACTCTGGAAACACCATATATTTT
CDR3aa: CASSLGLSYSGNTIYF

abundance: many
j_gene: TRBJ1-1
v_gene: TRBV28
d_gene: -
CDR3nt: TGTGCCAGCAGTGAGGGCAGCAGGAACACTGAAGCTTTCTTT
CDR3aa: CASSEGSRNTEAFF

abundance: few
j_gene: TRBJ2-1
v_gene: TRBV16
d_gene: TRBD2
CDR3nt: TGTGCCAGCACATCCGGGACTAGCGGGAGTAATGAGCAGTTCTTC
CDR3aa: CASTSGTSGSNEQFF

abundance: many
j_gene: TRBJ2-7
v_gene: TRBV20-1
d_gene: -
CDR3nt: TGCAGTGCTAGAGTCAACGAGCAGTACTTC
CDR3aa: CSARVNEQYF

abundance: -
j_gene: TRBJ2-7
v_gene: TRBV5-1
d_gene: TRBD1
CDR3nt: TGTGCCAGCAGTAACACAGGGGGATTCTCCTACGAGCAGTACTTC
CDR3aa: CASSNTGGFSYEQYF

abundance: -
j_gene: TRBJ2-7
v_gene: TRBV7-6
d_gene: TRBD1
CDR3nt: TGTGCCAGCAGCCTAACCCCACGGGACAGGGGTCAGTACGAGCAGTACTTC
CDR3aa: CASSLTPRDRGQYEQYF

abundance: few
j_gene: TRBJ2-5
v_gene: TRBV27
d_gene: -
CDR3nt: TGTGCCAGCAGTTCTCCTGGGGGCGCGAGGACCCAGTACTTC
CDR3aa: CASSSPGGARTQYF

abundance: many
j_gene: TRBJ2-7
v_gene: TRBV7-2
d_gene: -
CDR3nt: TGTGCCAGCAGCTTAGACGCAGGGTGGACTCTCGAGCAGTACTTC
CDR3aa: CASSLDAGWTLEQYF

abundance: few
j_gene: TRBJ1-2
v_gene: TRBV6-6
d_gene: -
CDR3nt: TGTGCCAGCAGTTACTCGCGGTACAGACCTTACACCTTC
CDR3aa: CASSYSRYRPYTF